The entry that follows covers one TCR beta chain sequence. Its antigen is undetermined. The sample comes from a study of cytomegalovirus exposure and HLA in healthy donors. V lost 5 bases and J lost 8, with 21 bases in between. There are 15 residues in the CDR3. Germline V gene lookup returns CDR1 PRHDT and CDR2 FYEKMQ (reference sequence). Points from the study as a whole: While the bulk of TCR sequences proved rare, some public TCRs turned up in many donors.

Data came from immunoSEQ multiplex PCR; TCRdb stores just in-frame clones and leaves some out. The profile shows 200,000 to 250,000 clones, less than 90% of them singletons. The rearrangement links TRBV13 to TRBJ1-2, with D possibly matching TRBD1 (6 bases). This receptor was identified in a woman under 30 in good health and CMV-seronegative. The sequencing sample was made of PBMCs. The CDR3 DNA reads as TGTGCCAGCAGCCCCAACCCCAGGGGACTAACAGGCTACACCTTC. Translated, it gives CASSPNPRGLTGYTF.